Below, 27 T cell receptor beta chains from the same sample are listed, as sequenced in a study of cytomegalovirus exposure and HLA in healthy donors. The PCR was carried out with 60 Vbeta primers and 13 Jbeta primers. Repertoires were generated with immunoSEQ multiplex PCR, while TCRdb's copy carries only in-frame clones and drops some. This table holds around 150,000 clones, 77% found once. Sample: PBMCs. The receptors here all came from a woman in her thirties or forties in good health and CMV-seropositive.

The chain combines TRBV9 with TRBJ2-3; a weak D match, TRBD2 (5 bases). This CDR3 region has 14 residues. Trimming took off 4 bases at V and 0 bases at J, with 9 bases between the two ends. Germline lookup yields CDR1 SGDLS and CDR2 YYNGEE. CDR3 DNA: TGTGCCAGCAGCTTCGGGGAAAGCACAGATACGCAGTATTTT. Translated: CASSFGESTDTQYF. Full variable domain (rest looked up from reference TRBV9 and TRBJ2-3): DSGVTQTPKHLITATGQRVTLRCSPRSGDLSVYWYQQSLDQGLQFLIQYYNGEERAKGNILERFSAQQFPDLHSELNLSSLELGDSALYFCASSFGESTDTQYFGPGTRLTVL.

The chain carries TRBV19 and TRBJ1-2, with 9 nucleotides matching TRBD1. This CDR3 has 13 amino acids. Trimming at V came to 4 bases and at J to 3 bases, leaving 0 bases not matched to a gene. Germline loops: CDR1 LNHDA, CDR2 SQIVND (reference sequence). The CDR3 protein is CASSRTGDYGYTF. The CDR3 DNA sequence: TGTGCCAGTAGTAGGACAGGGGACTATGGCTACACCTTC.

This clone was seen only once. V is TRBV29-1 and J is TRBJ2-2, with 11 bases identical to TRBD2. The CDR3 sequence is 19 residues long. The V gene end was trimmed by 3 bases and the J gene end by 0 bases; junction bases not matched to a gene: 12. The germline V gene encodes CDR1 SQVTM and CDR2 ANQGSEA. The CDR3 is CSVEFPELAGVPNTGELFF. The CDR3 DNA follows: TGCAGCGTTGAGTTTCCAGAACTAGCGGGAGTTCCGAACACCGGGGAGCTGTTTTTT.

V and J are TRBV18 and TRBJ1-2; D is perhaps TRBD1 (6 bases). V dropped 3 bases and J dropped 6 bases, with 17 bases sitting between them. Germline V gene data show CDR1 as KGHSH and CDR2 as LQKENI. The CDR3 covers 15 residues. The CDR3 region is CASSPNSGGGNGYTF. The CDR3 coding sequence is TGTGCCAGCTCACCCAATTCCGGGGGGGGCAATGGCTACACCTTC.

This clone turned up a few times. CDR3 region: CAGNRGPDTEAFF. In nucleotides, the CDR3 is TGTGCCGGTAACAGGGGCCCCGACACTGAAGCTTTCTTT. The chain joins TRBV28 to TRBJ1-1, with 7 bases that match TRBD1. Germline V gene data show CDR1 as MDHEN and CDR2 as SYDVKM. The CDR3 loop spans 13 amino acids. J lost 3 bases, V lost 11 bases, and 9 bases had no gene match.

The chain links TRBV30 to TRBJ1-3, with D unresolved. Germline CDR1 reads GTSNPN; CDR2 reads SVGIG (reference sequence). CDR3 length: 13 residues. Trimming shortened V by 2 bases and J by 3 bases, and 8 bases separated the two germline ends. CDR3 sequence: CAWSPSLGNTIYF. For the CDR3, the DNA is TGTGCCTGGAGTCCGTCACTTGGAAACACCATATATTTT.

This clone appeared a few times. The V and J genes are TRBV7-9 and TRBJ2-7, with D perhaps matching TRBD1 (6 bases). The CDR3 extends over 12 amino acids. CDR1 and CDR2 (germline): SEHNR, FQNEAQ (reference sequence). The V end was cut by 2 bases, the J end by 4 bases, with 6 bases between. This CDR3 is CASSLTGYEQYF. CDR3 bases: TGTGCCAGCAGCTTAACAGGGTACGAGCAGTACTTC.

This sequence joins TRBV28 and TRBJ2-1, with unresolved D. This CDR3 region has 14 residues. From germline, CDR1 is MDHEN and CDR2 SYDVKM. V dropped 6 bases and J dropped 3 bases, with 12 bases sitting between them. CDR3 nucleotide sequence: TGTGCCAGCAGCCCACAGATAATCTACAATGAGCAGTTCTTC. Its protein is CASSPQIIYNEQFF.

This chain joins TRBV2 and TRBJ1-5; D remains ambiguous. CDR1 and CDR2 (germline): SNHLY, FYNNEI. The CDR3 contains 13 residues. V was clipped by 7 bases and J by 7 bases, with 14 bases between them. The chain's CDR3 is CASKGEGGQPQHF. In DNA, the CDR3 is TGTGCCAGCAAAGGAGAGGGAGGACAGCCCCAGCATTTT.

The rearrangement uses TRBV6-6 and TRBJ2-2; 9 nucleotides match TRBD1. Germline-derived CDR1 and CDR2 are MNHNY and SVGAGI (reference sequence). This CDR3 comprises 13 residues. Losses at the gene ends were 10 bases for V and 4 bases for J; bases not matched to a gene: 4. CDR3 residues: CATGTGFTGELFF. The CDR3 DNA sequence: TGTGCCACAGGGACAGGGTTCACCGGGGAGCTGTTTTTT.

This sequence joins TRBV7-2 and TRBJ1-2; D uncertain. Trimming took off 5 bases at V and 0 bases at J, with 7 bases between the two ends. This CDR3 is 13 amino acids long. The germline V gene has CDR1 SGHTA and CDR2 FQGNSA. The DNA for the CDR3 is TGTGCCAGCAGCCACAACACTAACTATGGCTACACCTTC. Protein sequence: CASSHNTNYGYTF.

The V gene is TRBV6-5, the J gene TRBJ1-1; a possible D gene is TRBD1 (5 bases). The V end lost 0 bases, the J end lost 5 bases, and 13 bases lay between the germline ends. The germline gives CDR1 MNHEY, CDR2 SVGAGI. This CDR3 contains 15 residues. The CDR3 reads CASSYSAGGGTEAFF. The CDR3 bases are TGTGCCAGCAGTTACTCGGCGGGCGGGGGTACTGAAGCTTTCTTT.

This chain links TRBV9 with TRBJ2-1, with TRBD2 identical over 12 bases. The CDR3 extends over 18 amino acids. V lost 0 bases and J lost 0; bases outside the gene matches: 4. CDR1 is SGDLS and CDR2 is YYNGEE in the germline V gene. The CDR3 nucleotides are TGTGCCAGCAGCGTAGGACTAGCGGGAGACCACTCCTACAATGAGCAGTTCTTC. Amino acids: CASSVGLAGDHSYNEQFF.

V gene TRBV7-6 combines with J gene TRBJ2-7, with TRBD1 identical over 10 bases. Germline loops: CDR1 SGHVS, CDR2 FNYEAQ. Trimming took 7 bases from V and 4 from J; bases not matched to a gene: 7. CDR3 length: 14 residues. The CDR3 DNA follows: TGTGCCAGCACTCCCGGGACAGGGGTTTACGAGCAGTACTTC. It yields the protein CASTPGTGVYEQYF. Full variable domain (remainder filled in from reference TRBV7-6 and TRBJ2-7): GAGVSQSPRYKVTKRGQDVALRCDPISGHVSLYWYRQALGQGPEFLTYFNYEAQQDKSGLPNDRFSAERPEGSISTLTIQRTEQRDSAMYRCASTPGTGVYEQYFGPGTRLTVT.

The table lists this clone with a few counts. V usage is TRBV30 and J usage is TRBJ1-1; D perhaps matches TRBD1 (6 bases). The CDR3 totals 15 residues. Trimming stripped 3 bases from V and 0 bases from J, with 14 bases between. Germline V gene sequence: CDR1 GTSNPN, CDR2 SVGIG (reference sequence). The CDR3 DNA sequence: TGTGCCTGGAGGCAAGGACAGTTAATGAACACTGAAGCTTTCTTT. This translates into CAWRQGQLMNTEAFF.

The chain links TRBV6-5 to TRBJ2-7; the D gene is possibly TRBD1 (5 bases). Germline assignment: CDR1 MNHEY and CDR2 SVGAGI. This CDR3 has 15 amino acids. The V end lost 2 bases, the J end lost 9 bases, and 20 bases lay between the germline ends. The CDR3 DNA follows: TGTGCCAGCAGTTACCAACCCGGACAAGGCGCGACGCAGTACTTC. It translates to CASSYQPGQGATQYF.

Here the CDR3 reads CASSQDARAERFF. In DNA, the CDR3 is TGCGCCAGCAGCCAAGATGCGAGGGCGGAACGGTTCTTC. V is TRBV4-3 and J is TRBJ2-1; maybe TRBD2 (5 bases). This CDR3 spans 13 amino acids. Germline CDR1 is LGHNA and CDR2 is YSLEER. Trimming removed 0 bases from V and 15 bases from J, with 15 bases in between.

This chain links TRBV11-2 with TRBJ1-4, with a possible D match to TRBD1 (5 bases). The germline V and J ends were trimmed by 4 bases and 8 bases, with 26 bases remaining between them. Germline loops: CDR1 SGHAT, CDR2 FQNNGV. The CDR3 runs 18 residues. The CDR3 DNA is TGTGCCAGCAGCTCTAATATTGCAGTTACGGGGGTACGGGAAAAACTGTTTTTT. Translated: CASSSNIAVTGVREKLFF.

This chain links TRBV11-2 with TRBJ2-3; 7 bases map to TRBD1. The CDR3 is made up of 14 amino acids. Germline V gene lookup returns CDR1 SGHAT and CDR2 FQNNGV. The V and J ends lost 5 bases and 2 bases, in that order; junction bases with no gene match: 4. The CDR3 DNA sequence: TGTGCCAGCAGCCCCGACAGGGCCACAGATACGCAGTATTTT. Translation: CASSPDRATDTQYF.

The chain combines TRBV9 with TRBJ2-1; 8 bases align to TRBD1. Per germline, CDR1 SGDLS and CDR2 YYNGEE. The V and J ends lost 0 bases and 3 bases, in that order; junction bases with no gene match: 5. This CDR3 has 16 residues. The CDR3: CASSVGLDRDYNEQFF. CDR3 nucleotides: TGTGCCAGCAGCGTAGGTTTGGACAGGGACTACAATGAGCAGTTCTTC.

J is TRBJ1-3 and V is TRBV15; the D gene is possibly TRBD1 (6 bases). Trimming removed 3 bases at V and 8 bases at J, with 11 bases between. The CDR3 extends over 13 amino acids. CDR1 is LNHNV, CDR2 YYDKDF, per germline (reference sequence). The CDR3, as DNA: TGTGCCACCAGCAGTGGGGGCAGAGACACCATATATTTT. It translates to CATSSGGRDTIYF.

The chain combines TRBV6-5 with TRBJ1-1; 8 nucleotides line up with TRBD1. The germline V gene encodes CDR1 MNHEY and CDR2 SVGAGI. Germline trimming cut 2 bases from V and 3 bases from J; bases unmatched to any gene: 5. The CDR3 sequence is 15 residues long. The chain's CDR3 is CASSYTGTGHTEAFF. The CDR3, as DNA: TGTGCCAGCAGTTACACCGGGACAGGCCACACTGAAGCTTTCTTT.

The chain recombines TRBV7-9 with TRBJ1-5; D not certain. Between the trimmed V and J ends, which lost 1 base and 6 bases, there was a span of 4 bases. CDR1 is SEHNR, CDR2 FQNEAQ, per germline (reference sequence). This CDR3 is built from 12 residues. CDR3 nucleotides: TGTGCCAGCAGCTTAGACGGTCAGCCCCAGCATTTT. Translated: CASSLDGQPQHF.

The genes are TRBV7-6 and TRBJ2-3; 7 nucleotides line up with TRBD2. Germline V CDR1 and CDR2: SGHVS, FNYEAQ. This CDR3 has 17 amino acids. V trimming: 5 bases; J trimming: 2 bases; junction bases outside the gene matches: 13. The CDR3 is CASSPRGLGTNTDTQYF. CDR3 DNA: TGTGCCAGCAGCCCCCGGGGGTTAGGGACTAACACAGATACGCAGTATTTT.

The V gene is TRBV9, the J gene TRBJ2-5; 9 bases line up with TRBD2. Trimming removed 0 bases from V and 1 base from J; junction bases left unmatched: 4. The CDR3 is 16 amino acids. Looked up from germline, CDR1 is SGDLS and CDR2 is YYNGEE. CDR3 loop: CASSVGASGTQETQYF. The CDR3 nucleotides are TGTGCCAGCAGCGTAGGTGCTAGCGGGACCCAAGAGACCCAGTACTTC.

The chain has TRBV6-6 and TRBJ2-7; 8 nucleotides agree with TRBD1. Per the germline V gene, CDR1 is MNHNY and CDR2 is SVGAGI (reference sequence). Losses at the gene ends were 6 bases for V and 1 base for J; bases not matched to a gene: 2. The CDR3 has 13 residues. The DNA for the CDR3 is TGTGCCAGCAGGACAGGGGTATCCTACGAGCAGTACTTC. It yields the protein CASRTGVSYEQYF.

The chain has TRBV9 and TRBJ2-1, with 11 bases aligning to TRBD2. J gave up 1 base and V 0 bases, and 9 bases lay outside the gene matches. From germline, CDR1 is SGDLS and CDR2 YYNGEE. The CDR3 sequence is 19 residues long. CDR3 sequence (DNA): TGTGCCAGCAGCGTAGGAGGGCTAGCGGGAGGTCCTTCCTACAATGAGCAGTTCTTC. Translated: CASSVGGLAGGPSYNEQFF.